This TCR beta chain is drawn from a study of T-cell reconstitution after alpha-beta-depleted transplantation in children. Study conclusions and caveats: Reportedly, only several hundred clones from non-depleted graft cells drove alpha-beta T-cell counts at about two months. By one year post-transplant, T-cell counts and diversity largely arose from T cells that were newly produced.

This CDR3 spans 14 amino acids. V was clipped by 0 bases and J by 2 bases, with 9 bases between them. CDR1 is SGHRS, CDR2 YFSETQ, per germline. During its preparation, the TCRbeta library received unique molecular identifiers. MiXCR was run by TCRdb on the PCR reads, yielding one entry per CDR3 protein. The sample lists under 20,000 distinct CDR3 sequences, around 11% seen once, with approximately 64% in the top ten. On this clonotype: As yet, its antigen is unknown.

This receptor was obtained from a boy under two years old who had a stem cell transplant for Wiskott-Aldrich syndrome, so the T cells may come from the graft donor. The source was PBMCs, mostly from graft donor cells, collected 180 days after TCRalphabeta/CD19-depleted stem cell transplant. The chain couples TRBV5-1 to TRBJ2-7; D not resolved. CDR3 coding DNA: TGCGCCAGCAGCTTGGTAGGAATCCCCTACGAGCAGTACTTC. Its protein is CASSLVGIPYEQYF.